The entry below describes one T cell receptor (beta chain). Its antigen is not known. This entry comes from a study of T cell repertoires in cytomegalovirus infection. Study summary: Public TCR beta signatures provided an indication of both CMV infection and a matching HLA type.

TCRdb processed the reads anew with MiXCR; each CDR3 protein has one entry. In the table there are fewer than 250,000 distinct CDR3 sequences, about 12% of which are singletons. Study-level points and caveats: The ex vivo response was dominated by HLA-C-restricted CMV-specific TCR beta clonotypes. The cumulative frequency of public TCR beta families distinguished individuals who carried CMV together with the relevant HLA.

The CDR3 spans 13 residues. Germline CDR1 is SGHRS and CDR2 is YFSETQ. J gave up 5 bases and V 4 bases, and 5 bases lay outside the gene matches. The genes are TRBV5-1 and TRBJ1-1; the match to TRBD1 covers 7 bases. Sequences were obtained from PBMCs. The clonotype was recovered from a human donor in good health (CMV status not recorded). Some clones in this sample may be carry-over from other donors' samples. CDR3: CASSPEQGTEAFF. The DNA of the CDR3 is TGCGCCAGCAGCCCCGAACAGGGGACTGAAGCTTTCTTT.